The next 2 T cell receptor beta chains were all read from a single sample in a study of blood T cells in healthy people across ages. Through a sample-barcoded 5' primer and a J-beta primer mix, a second PCR was run for roughly 7 to 11 cycles. TCRdb called the 5' RACE reads again in MiXCR, with one record for every CDR3 protein. The sample yields about 800,000 distinct CDR3 sequences, 58% seen once. Input material: blood. The receptors were gathered from a man aged 25-45 years in good health.

This rearrangement joins TRBV24-1 to TRBJ2-1, with D unresolved. There are 15 residues in the CDR3. The ends were cut back, 7 bases at V and 5 bases at J, with 17 bases in the middle. Germline V lookup: CDR1 KGHDR, CDR2 SFDVKD. The CDR3 nucleotides read TGTGCCACCAGCGACCCCGCGGAGCCTAACAATGAGCAGTTCTTC. Translating it yields CATSDPAEPNNEQFF.

This chain's CDR3 is CASRPRDGDYEQYF. CDR3 sequence (DNA): TGTGCCAGCAGGCCTCGGGACGGCGACTACGAGCAGTACTTC. The chain couples TRBV4-2 to TRBJ2-7; either TRBD1 or TRBD2 may supply D (5 bases each). V lost 6 bases and J lost 3, with 15 bases in between. The CDR3 has 14 amino acids. From germline, CDR1 is LGHNA and CDR2 YNFKEQ.